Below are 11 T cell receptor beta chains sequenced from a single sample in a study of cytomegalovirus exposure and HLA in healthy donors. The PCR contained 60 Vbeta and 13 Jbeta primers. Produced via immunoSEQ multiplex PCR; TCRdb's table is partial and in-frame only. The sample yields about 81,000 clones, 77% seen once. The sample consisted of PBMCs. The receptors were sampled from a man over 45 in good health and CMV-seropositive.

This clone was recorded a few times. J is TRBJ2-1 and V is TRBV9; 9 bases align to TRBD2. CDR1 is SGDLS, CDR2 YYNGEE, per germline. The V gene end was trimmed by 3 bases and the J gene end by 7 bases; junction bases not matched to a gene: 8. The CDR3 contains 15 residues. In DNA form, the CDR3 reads TGTGCCAGCAGCGGTACCGGGACTAGCAGTAATGAGCAGTTCTTC. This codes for CASSGTGTSSNEQFF. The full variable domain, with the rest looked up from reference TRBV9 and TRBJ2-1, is DSGVTQTPKHLITATGQRVTLRCSPRSGDLSVYWYQQSLDQGLQFLIQYYNGEERAKGNILERFSAQQFPDLHSELNLSSLELGDSALYFCASSGTGTSSNEQFFGPGTRLTVL.

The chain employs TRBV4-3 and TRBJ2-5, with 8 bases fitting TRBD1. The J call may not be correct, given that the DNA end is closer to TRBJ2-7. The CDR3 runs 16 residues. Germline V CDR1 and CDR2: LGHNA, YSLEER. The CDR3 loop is CASSRAAGTGSYEQYF. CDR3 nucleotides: TGCGCCAGCAGCCGAGCCGCCGGGACAGGCTCCTACGAGCAGTACTTC.

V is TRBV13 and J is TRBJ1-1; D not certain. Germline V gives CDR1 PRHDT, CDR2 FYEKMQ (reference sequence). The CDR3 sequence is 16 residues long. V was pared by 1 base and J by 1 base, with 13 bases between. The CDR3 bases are TGTGCCAGCAGCTTAGATCGGGAGTTCGAGAACACTGAAGCTTTCTTT. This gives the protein CASSLDREFENTEAFF.

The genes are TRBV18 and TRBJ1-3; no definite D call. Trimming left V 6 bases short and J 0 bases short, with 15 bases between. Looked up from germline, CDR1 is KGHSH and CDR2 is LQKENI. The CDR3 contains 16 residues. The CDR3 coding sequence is TGTGCCAGCTCGGCGGGTCCGGCTCGCTCTGGAAACACCATATATTTT. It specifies CASSAGPARSGNTIYF.

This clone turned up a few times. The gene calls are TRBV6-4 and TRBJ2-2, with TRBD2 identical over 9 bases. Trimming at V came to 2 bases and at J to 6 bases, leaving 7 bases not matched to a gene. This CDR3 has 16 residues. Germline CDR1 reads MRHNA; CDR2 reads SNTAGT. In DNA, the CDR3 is TGTGCCAGCAGTGACGCGGCGGGAGGGCCCGCCGGGGAGCTGTTTTTT. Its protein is CASSDAAGGPAGELFF.

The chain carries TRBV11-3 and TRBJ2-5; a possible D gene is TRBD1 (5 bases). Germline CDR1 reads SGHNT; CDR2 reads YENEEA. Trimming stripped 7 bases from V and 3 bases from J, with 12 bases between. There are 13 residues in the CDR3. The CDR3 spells CASTPGAEETQYF. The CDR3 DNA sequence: TGTGCCAGCACCCCTGGGGCGGAAGAGACCCAGTACTTC.

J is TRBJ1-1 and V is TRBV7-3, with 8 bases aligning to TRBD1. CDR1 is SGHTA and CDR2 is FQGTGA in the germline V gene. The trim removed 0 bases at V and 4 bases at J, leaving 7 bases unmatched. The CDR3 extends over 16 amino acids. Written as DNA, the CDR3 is TGTGCCAGCAGCTTAACCGCGACAGGGGAGGGCACTGAAGCTTTCTTT. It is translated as CASSLTATGEGTEAFF.

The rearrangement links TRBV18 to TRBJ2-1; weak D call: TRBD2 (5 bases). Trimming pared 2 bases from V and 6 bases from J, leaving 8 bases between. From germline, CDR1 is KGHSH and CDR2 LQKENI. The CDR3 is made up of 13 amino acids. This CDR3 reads CASSPARGNEQFF. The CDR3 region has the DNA TGTGCCAGCTCACCAGCCCGGGGCAATGAGCAGTTCTTC.

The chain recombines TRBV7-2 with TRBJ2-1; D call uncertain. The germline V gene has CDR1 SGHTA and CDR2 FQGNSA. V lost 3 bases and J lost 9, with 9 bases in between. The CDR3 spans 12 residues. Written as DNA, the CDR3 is TGTGCCAGCAGCTTCCTCTCCCCTGAGCAGTTCTTC. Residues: CASSFLSPEQFF.

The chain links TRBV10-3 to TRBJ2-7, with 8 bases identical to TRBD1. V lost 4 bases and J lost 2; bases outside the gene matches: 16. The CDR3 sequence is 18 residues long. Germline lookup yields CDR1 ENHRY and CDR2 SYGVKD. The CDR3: CAISVDFANRGVPYEQYF. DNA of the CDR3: TGTGCCATCAGTGTAGACTTCGCGAACAGGGGGGTGCCCTACGAGCAGTACTTC.

DNA of the CDR3: TGTGCCAGCAGCCTCCAGGGGGCCTACAATGAGCAGTTCTTC. Its translation: CASSLQGAYNEQFF. The V gene is TRBV7-2, the J gene TRBJ2-1; 7 positions agree with TRBD1. Germline trimming cut 5 bases from V and 2 bases from J; bases unmatched to any gene: 3. The CDR3 totals 14 residues. Germline V gene data show CDR1 as SGHTA and CDR2 as FQGNSA.